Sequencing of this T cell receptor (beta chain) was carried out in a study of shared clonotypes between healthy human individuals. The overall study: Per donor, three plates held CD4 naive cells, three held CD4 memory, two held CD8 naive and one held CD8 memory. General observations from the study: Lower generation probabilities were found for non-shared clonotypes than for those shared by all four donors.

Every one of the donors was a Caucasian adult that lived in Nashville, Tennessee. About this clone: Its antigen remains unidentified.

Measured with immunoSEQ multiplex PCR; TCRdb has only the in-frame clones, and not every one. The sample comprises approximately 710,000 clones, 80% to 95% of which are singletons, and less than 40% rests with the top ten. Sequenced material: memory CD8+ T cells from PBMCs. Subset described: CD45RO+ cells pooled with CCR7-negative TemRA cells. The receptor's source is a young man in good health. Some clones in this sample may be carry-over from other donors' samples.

CDR3 sequence reads: CASSLVGIGEAFF. The CDR3, as DNA: TGTGCCAGCAGCTTGGTAGGGATAGGGGAAGCTTTCTTT. The chain links TRBV5-6 to TRBJ1-1; D is undetermined. CDR3 size: 13 residues. Germline CDR1 reads SGHDT; CDR2 reads YYEEEE. Trimming left V 0 bases short and J 8 bases short, with 11 bases between.